These T cell receptor beta chains were read from a single sample in a study of T cell repertoires in cytomegalovirus infection. TCRdb recomputed calls from the reads with MiXCR, one row per CDR3 protein. The sample contains around 490,000 distinct CDR3 sequences, about a quarter of which appear only once. Sequences were obtained from PBMCs. Every receptor here comes from a human donor in good health (CMV status not recorded). Some clones in this sample may be carry-over from other donors' samples. CDR3s include the opening cysteine and the closing phenylalanine or tryptophan. The D gene is left open where the match is weak. For some rows the clone size is stated as once, few or many, or as a class when expanded; others skip it.

TRBD2	TRBV7-3	many	TRBJ2-1	CASSFYALAGYNEQFF	TGTGCCAGCAGCTTTTACGCGTTAGCGGGTTACAATGAGCAGTTCTTC
NA	TRBV28	few	TRBJ2-3	CASSRGTYTDTQYF	TGTGCCAGCAGTCGCGGGACCTACACAGATACGCAGTATTTT
NA	TRBV12-3/TRBV12-4	few	TRBJ2-3	CASRVFSTDTQYF	TGTGCCAGCAGAGTGTTTAGCACAGATACGCAGTATTTT
TRBD1	TRBV7-7	NA	TRBJ2-7	CASSLGTGGGEQYF	TGTGCCAGCAGCTTAGGGACAGGGGGCGGCGAGCAGTACTTC
TRBD2	TRBV6-6	NA	TRBJ2-1	CASRATSVRNEQFF	TGTGCCAGCAGGGCGACTAGCGTCCGGAATGAGCAGTTCTTC
NA	TRBV7-8	many	TRBJ2-1	CASSPRRGGEQFF	TGTGCCAGCAGCCCCCGCCGGGGCGGTGAGCAGTTCTTC
NA	TRBV6-5	few	TRBJ1-4	CASSRGLVVTEKLFF	TGTGCCAGCAGCCGAGGCTTGGTGGTTACTGAAAAACTGTTTTTT
NA	TRBV11-1	many	TRBJ2-1	CASSLVAAYNEQFF	TGTGCCAGCAGCTTGGTTGCGGCCTACAATGAGCAGTTCTTC
NA	TRBV7-2	many	TRBJ2-5	CASSLGPPGSFQETQYF	TGTGCCAGCAGCTTAGGGCCTCCGGGCTCCTTTCAAGAGACCCAGTACTTC
TRBD2	TRBV12-3/TRBV12-4	few	TRBJ2-7	CASSLGPIAGGTYEQYF	TGTGCCAGCAGTTTAGGGCCAATAGCGGGAGGGACCTACGAGCAGTACTTC
TRBD2	TRBV7-2	many	TRBJ2-2	CASSLELGGRANGELFF	TGTGCCAGCAGCTTAGAGTTGGGCGGGAGGGCGAACGGGGAGCTGTTTTTT
NA	TRBV10-3	NA	TRBJ1-2	CAISEGGGLNYGYTF	TGTGCCATCAGTGAGGGCGGAGGACTGAACTATGGCTACACCTTC
TRBD2	TRBV18	NA	TRBJ2-6	CASSSTGGTGANVLTF	TGTGCCAGCTCATCCACGGGGGGAACCGGGGCCAACGTCCTGACTTTC
NA	TRBV11-2	NA	TRBJ1-2	CASSLAWPQGYTF	TGTGCCAGCAGCTTAGCCTGGCCCCAGGGCTACACCTTC
NA	TRBV6-2/TRBV6-3	NA	TRBJ2-3	CATGLFSPDTQYF	TGTGCCACCGGACTATTCTCCCCAGATACGCAGTATTTT
TRBD1	TRBV12-3/TRBV12-4	NA	TRBJ1-5	CGSSGTGGEGRHF	TGTGGCTCATCCGGGACAGGGGGCGAAGGTAGGCATTTT
NA	TRBV20-1	NA	TRBJ2-2	CSARDSRGSATGELFF	TGCAGTGCTAGAGATTCCAGGGGTTCGGCGACCGGGGAGCTGTTTTTT
TRBD2	TRBV19	few	TRBJ2-3	CASRRLAGARTDTQYF	TGTGCCAGTAGAAGACTAGCGGGAGCACGCACAGATACGCAGTATTTT
TRBD2	TRBV9	NA	TRBJ2-1	CASSVRWEGLSEQFF	TGTGCCAGCAGCGTAAGGTGGGAGGGCCTCAGTGAGCAGTTCTTC
NA	TRBV20-1	NA	TRBJ2-2	CSAAGGGSGSDGELFF	TGCAGTGCAGCTGGAGGAGGTAGCGGCAGCGATGGGGAGCTGTTTTTT
NA	TRBV12-3/TRBV12-4	many	TRBJ2-5	CASSLFGETQYF	TGTGCCAGCAGCTTATTCGGAGAGACCCAGTACTTC
NA	TRBV5-6	NA	TRBJ1-2	CASSFRRAGTDTF	TGTGCCAGCAGCTTTAGGAGAGCAGGGACGGACACCTTC
TRBD2	TRBV2	many	TRBJ2-1	CASSEGEGYNEQFF	TGTGCCAGCAGTGAAGGGGAGGGGTACAATGAGCAGTTCTTC